One and the same sample provided the 21 T cell receptor beta chains below, sequenced in a study of ipilimumab plus nivolumab after autologous stem cell transplantation. Data came from immunoSEQ multiplex PCR; TCRdb stores just in-frame clones and leaves some out. The sample has 20,000 to 25,000 clones; 74% are singletons. Sequencing was performed on PBMCs, taken in a trial of ipilimumab plus nivolumab as post-transplant consolidation. The receptors stem from a male donor with diffuse large B-cell lymphoma.

The chain links TRBV30 to TRBJ2-5, with 10 bases aligning to TRBD2. V dropped 1 base and J dropped 5; count of bases not matched to a gene: 7. Germline V gene lookup returns CDR1 GTSNPN and CDR2 SVGIG (reference sequence). The CDR3 extends over 15 amino acids. This chain's CDR3 is CAWSAAGGLVETQYF. DNA of the CDR3: TGTGCCTGGAGTGCAGCGGGAGGGCTTGTGGAGACCCAGTACTTC.

The chain's CDR3 is CASSFLDTSSYEQYF. CDR3 sequence (DNA): TGTGCCAGCAGCTTTTTGGACACCAGCTCCTACGAGCAGTACTTC. The V gene is TRBV7-6, the J gene TRBJ2-7, with a possible D match to TRBD1 (5 bases). Germline-derived CDR1 and CDR2 are SGHVS and FNYEAQ. The CDR3 is 15 residues long. With 3 bases removed from V and 0 bases from J, the gap between germline ends came to 12 bases.

The chain joins TRBV4-1 to TRBJ2-5; 10 bases agree with TRBD2. Per the germline V gene, CDR1 is MGHRA and CDR2 is YSYEKL. Trimming at V came to 4 bases and at J to 3 bases, leaving 2 bases not matched to a gene. This CDR3 has 14 amino acids. CDR3 residues: CASSPGLAEETQYF. The CDR3 DNA sequence: TGCGCCAGCAGCCCAGGACTAGCGGAAGAGACCCAGTACTTC.

The V gene is TRBV29-1, the J gene TRBJ1-5, with D possibly being TRBD1 (6 bases). The CDR3 has 12 amino acids. The V gene lost 4 bases and the J gene lost 2 bases, with 6 bases spanning the gap. Per the germline V gene, CDR1 is SQVTM and CDR2 is ANQGSEA. The CDR3 region is CSVGTGNQPQHF. As DNA, the CDR3 is TGCAGCGTTGGGACAGGCAATCAGCCCCAGCATTTT.

The chain joins TRBV5-1 to TRBJ1-2; D not certain. Germline V CDR1 and CDR2: SGHRS, YFSETQ. The V and J ends lost 4 bases and 0 bases respectively, with 16 bases between them. The length of the CDR3 is 16 residues. CDR3 DNA: TGCGCCAGCAGCCCGACGGGGTTAGTAACTAACTATGGCTACACCTTC. It specifies CASSPTGLVTNYGYTF.

The J gene is TRBJ2-3, the V gene TRBV11-2; 7 bases map to TRBD1. CDR1 SGHAT and CDR2 FQNNGV come from the germline V gene. Unmatched junction bases numbered 9, after V lost 4 bases and J lost 2 bases. There are 16 residues in the CDR3. CDR3 bases: TGTGCCAGCAGCTACACGAGGGACAGACTCACAGATACGCAGTATTTT. It codes for CASSYTRDRLTDTQYF.

V is TRBV6-6 and J is TRBJ2-7; D assignment may be TRBD1 or TRBD2 (5 bases each). Germline assignment: CDR1 MNHNY and CDR2 SVGAGI (reference sequence). The CDR3 sequence is 15 residues long. The V and J ends lost 8 bases and 2 bases respectively, with 19 bases between them. For the CDR3, the DNA is TGTGCCAGCGGGGACGGCGTTCTTCGTCCCTACGAGCAGTACTTC. As protein: CASGDGVLRPYEQYF.

The chain links TRBV5-6 to TRBJ2-7; no firm D call. CDR3 length equals 12 residues. Germline V lookup: CDR1 SGHDT, CDR2 YYEEEE. The ends were cut back, 4 bases at V and 0 bases at J, with 5 bases in the middle. CDR3 nucleotides: TGTGCCAGCAGCCTCACCTCCTACGAGCAGTACTTC. Translated: CASSLTSYEQYF.

This chain links TRBV7-2 with TRBJ2-2; TRBD1 is a possible D gene (6 bases). V lost 9 bases and J lost 1, with 9 bases in between. CDR3 length: 13 amino acids. Germline V CDR1 and CDR2: SGHTA, FQGNSA. The CDR3 coding sequence is TGTGCCAGTGGGACACTGAACACCGGGGAGCTGTTTTTT. Translation: CASGTLNTGELFF.

The chain recombines TRBV7-2 with TRBJ2-7; D gene uncertain. The CDR3 spans 14 residues. The germline V gene encodes CDR1 SGHTA and CDR2 FQGNSA. V gave up 1 base and J gave up 4 bases, with 11 bases separating them. CDR3 amino acids: CASSLELPGYEQYF. The CDR3, as DNA: TGTGCCAGCAGCTTAGAACTGCCCGGATACGAGCAGTACTTC.

This chain joins TRBV18 and TRBJ2-5; tentative D call: TRBD1 (5 bases). Germline V gene sequence: CDR1 KGHSH, CDR2 LQKENI. This CDR3 is built from 14 residues. Trimming took off 6 bases at V and 5 bases at J, with 16 bases between the two ends. CDR3 coding DNA: TGTGCCAGCTCCCACGACAGCCTGAGGGAGACCCAGTACTTC. Its translation: CASSHDSLRETQYF.

This clone came up a few times. The rearrangement joins TRBV30 to TRBJ1-4; 10 bases match TRBD1. The CDR3 loop spans 13 amino acids. V gave up 6 bases and J gave up 8 bases; unmatched junction bases: 6. Germline V gene lookup returns CDR1 GTSNPN and CDR2 SVGIG (reference sequence). As DNA, the CDR3 is TGTGCCTGCCCGACAGGGGGCCAGGAAAAACTGTTTTTT. It is translated as CACPTGGQEKLFF.

This clone was recorded once. The chain links TRBV11-3 to TRBJ2-5; D unclear. The J call could be wrong; TRBJ2-7 is a better fit for the DNA end. Germline V gene sequence: CDR1 SGHNT, CDR2 YENEEA. The CDR3 loop spans 16 amino acids. CDR3 sequence: CASSPPLRLSSYEQYF. In nucleotides, the CDR3 is TGTGCCAGCAGCCCCCCTTTGCGGCTTAGCTCCTACGAGCAGTACTTC.

The chain carries TRBV6-6 and TRBJ1-6, with 7 bases matching TRBD1. Germline loops: CDR1 MNHNY, CDR2 SVGAGI (reference sequence). J gave up 6 bases and V 6 bases, and 2 bases lay outside the gene matches. There are 13 residues in the CDR3. The CDR3 is CASRQGTNSPLHF. CDR3 bases: TGTGCCAGCAGACAGGGGACTAATTCACCCCTCCACTTT.

This chain uses TRBV10-2 with TRBJ2-7; 7 bases are a match to TRBD1. The CDR3 spans 16 residues. Germline V gene lookup returns CDR1 WSHSY and CDR2 SAAADI. V lost 2 bases, J lost 7 bases, and 14 bases stayed unmatched. The CDR3 DNA reads as TGCGCCAGCAGTGAGGGCCCCGGACAGGTACTACGAGAGCAGTACTTC. It codes for CASSEGPGQVLREQYF.

The V gene is TRBV7-8, the J gene TRBJ2-7; 8 bases line up with TRBD2. V lost 4 bases and J lost 12; bases outside the gene matches: 5. The CDR3 totals 11 residues. CDR1 is SGHVS and CDR2 is FQNEAQ in the germline V gene. The CDR3 DNA follows: TGTGCCAGCAGCTCGGGACTAGTGGGGTACTTC. Its translation is CASSSGLVGYF.

This chain joins TRBV19 and TRBJ2-1; D not resolved. Germline V gives CDR1 LNHDA, CDR2 SQIVND (reference sequence). This CDR3 comprises 14 residues. The germline V and J ends were trimmed by 10 bases and 1 base, with 14 bases remaining between them. The CDR3: CATRPLGSYNEQFF. DNA of the CDR3: TGTGCCACCAGGCCCTTGGGATCCTACAATGAGCAGTTCTTC.

V and J are TRBV19 and TRBJ1-5, with D possibly TRBD1 on 5 matching bases. The CDR3 sequence is 13 residues long. Trimming shortened V by 8 bases and J by 3 bases, and 11 bases separated the two germline ends. Per germline, CDR1 LNHDA and CDR2 SQIVND (reference sequence). This CDR3 is CASLTGHNQPQHF. Written as DNA, the CDR3 is TGTGCCAGTTTGACGGGGCACAATCAGCCCCAGCATTTT.

The gene calls are TRBV28 and TRBJ1-3; weak D call: TRBD1 (6 bases). Germline values: CDR1 MDHEN, CDR2 SYDVKM. The V end lost 6 bases, the J end lost 5 bases, and 14 bases lay between the germline ends. CDR3 length equals 14 residues. CDR3 DNA sequence: TGTGCCAGCAGCCGGAGGGGGGTTCGAAACACCATATATTTT. Protein: CASSRRGVRNTIYF.

This clone was seen a single time. The chain recombines TRBV21-1 with TRBJ2-7; the listed D gene, TRBD2, was not tested against the DNA. TRBV21-1 counts as a pseudogene. The CDR3 runs to 14 residues. CDR3 DNA sequence: TGTGCCAGCAGCGAAGTACCGCGTTACTACGAGCAGTACTTC. Residues: CASSEVPRYYEQYF.

This chain joins TRBV29-1 and TRBJ2-3; D possibly corresponds to TRBD2 (5 bases). The germline V and J ends were trimmed by 8 bases and 4 bases, with 19 bases remaining between them. Germline CDR1 is SQVTM and CDR2 is ANQGSEA. This CDR3 is built from 14 residues. In DNA form, the CDR3 reads TGCAGCTTTCGGACGAGGGAGTTTGCAGATACGCAGTATTTT. This translates into CSFRTREFADTQYF.